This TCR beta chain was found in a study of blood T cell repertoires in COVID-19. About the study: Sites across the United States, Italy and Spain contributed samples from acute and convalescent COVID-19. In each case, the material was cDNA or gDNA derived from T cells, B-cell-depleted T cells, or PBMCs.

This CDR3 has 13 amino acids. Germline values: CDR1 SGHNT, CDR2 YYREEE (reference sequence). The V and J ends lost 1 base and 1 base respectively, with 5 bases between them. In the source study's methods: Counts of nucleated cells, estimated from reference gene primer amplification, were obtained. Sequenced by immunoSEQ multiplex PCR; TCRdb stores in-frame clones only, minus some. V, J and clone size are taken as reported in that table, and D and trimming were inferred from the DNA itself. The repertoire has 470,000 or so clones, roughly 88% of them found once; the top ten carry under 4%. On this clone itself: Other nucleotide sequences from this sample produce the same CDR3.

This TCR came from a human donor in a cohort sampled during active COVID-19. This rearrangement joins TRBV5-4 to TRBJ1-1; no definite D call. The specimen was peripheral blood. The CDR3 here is CASSLQENTEAFF. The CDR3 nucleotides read TGTGCCAGCAGCTTGCAGGAGAACACTGAAGCTTTCTTT.